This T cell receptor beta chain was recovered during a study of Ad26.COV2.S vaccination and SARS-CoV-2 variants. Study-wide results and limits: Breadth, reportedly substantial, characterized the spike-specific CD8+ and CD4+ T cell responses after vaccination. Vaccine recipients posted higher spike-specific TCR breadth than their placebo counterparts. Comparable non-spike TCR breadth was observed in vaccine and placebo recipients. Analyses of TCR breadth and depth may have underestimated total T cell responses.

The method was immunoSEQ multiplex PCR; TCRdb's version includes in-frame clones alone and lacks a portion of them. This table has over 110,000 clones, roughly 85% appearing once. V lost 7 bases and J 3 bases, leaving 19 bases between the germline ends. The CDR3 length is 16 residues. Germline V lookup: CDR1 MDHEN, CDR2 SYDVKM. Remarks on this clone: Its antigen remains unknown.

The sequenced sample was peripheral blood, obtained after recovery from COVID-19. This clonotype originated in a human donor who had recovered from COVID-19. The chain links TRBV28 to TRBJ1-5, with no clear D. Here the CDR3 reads CASINYLGTNNQPQHF. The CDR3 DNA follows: TGTGCCAGCATCAATTATTTGGGCACCAACAATCAGCCCCAGCATTTT.